Below, 29 T cell receptor beta chains from the same sample are listed, as sequenced in a study of Ad26.COV2.S vaccination and SARS-CoV-2 variants. Sample treatment: 15 to 20 received Ad26.COV2.S at low or high dose, single or two shots; several received placebo; per-sample allocation not given. Samples came from day 63 after the first vaccine or placebo injection. Data came from immunoSEQ multiplex PCR; TCRdb stores just in-frame clones and leaves some out. The sample records about 390,000 clones, around 85% being singletons. This specimen consisted of peripheral blood, obtained in a trial of Ad26.COV2.S vaccine versus placebo. These receptors were obtained from a person aged 18 to 59 who received the Ad26.COV2.S COVID-19 vaccine or a placebo.

The V call is TRBV18, the J call TRBJ2-6; no definite D call. This CDR3 region has 17 residues. With 6 bases removed from V and 2 bases from J, the gap between germline ends came to 17 bases. Germline V gene sequence: CDR1 KGHSH, CDR2 LQKENI. CDR3 region: CASSLTRDGAGANVLTF. The CDR3 nucleotides are TGTGCCAGCTCTCTTACCAGAGATGGAGCTGGGGCCAACGTCCTGACTTTC.

The J gene is TRBJ1-1, the V gene TRBV15; D ambiguous. This CDR3 is 13 amino acids long. Germline V gene data show CDR1 as LNHNV and CDR2 as YYDKDF (reference sequence). V was pared by 5 bases and J by 0 bases, with 7 bases between. The CDR3 nucleotides read TGTGCCACCAGCGGCGGAATGAACACTGAAGCTTTCTTT. It translates to CATSGGMNTEAFF.

This clone was seen once. The chain couples TRBV6-2 or TRBV6-3 to TRBJ2-3, with 11 bases identical to TRBD2. The trim removed 0 bases at V and 2 bases at J, leaving 7 bases unmatched. Germline V gene data show CDR1 as MNHEY and CDR2 as SVGEGT. This CDR3 is 18 amino acids long. The CDR3 DNA reads as TGTGCCAGCAGTTACTCGATATCTAGCGGGGGGTCCACAGATACGCAGTATTTT. Protein sequence: CASSYSISSGGSTDTQYF.

The chain uses TRBV29-1 and TRBJ1-1; a weak D match, TRBD1 (5 bases). The CDR3 is 13 residues long. CDR1 and CDR2 (germline): SQVTM, ANQGSEA. V was pared by 5 bases and J by 4 bases, with 14 bases between. CDR3 sequence: CSVLGDGGTEAFF. CDR3 nucleotide sequence: TGCAGCGTTCTTGGGGACGGGGGCACTGAAGCTTTCTTT.

V and J are TRBV29-1 and TRBJ2-3; 8 bases line up with TRBD2. The CDR3 runs 17 residues. Germline values: CDR1 SQVTM, CDR2 ANQGSEA. The V segment lost 4 bases and the J segment 2 bases; nucleotides outside the gene matches: 14. CDR3 sequence reads: CSVALAGGPRTTDTQYF. Here the CDR3 DNA reads TGCAGCGTTGCCCTTGCGGGGGGTCCAAGGACCACAGATACGCAGTATTTT.

The chain recombines TRBV2 with TRBJ2-7; no definite D call. This CDR3 comprises 14 residues. Germline V gene data show CDR1 as SNHLY and CDR2 as FYNNEI. V lost 1 base and J 7 bases, leaving 14 bases between the germline ends. The CDR3: CASSEEGSKYEQYF. The CDR3 DNA reads as TGTGCCAGCAGTGAAGAGGGTAGTAAGTATGAGCAGTACTTC.

V and J are TRBV4-1 and TRBJ1-3, with D possibly TRBD1 on 5 matching bases. The V end was cut by 4 bases, the J end by 8 bases, with 12 bases between. In germline, CDR1 is MGHRA, CDR2 YSYEKL. The length of the CDR3 is 13 residues. CDR3 in amino acids: CASSRGPGDTIYF. The CDR3 coding sequence is TGCGCCAGCAGCCGAGGGCCGGGGGACACCATATATTTT.

The chain uses TRBV5-1 and TRBJ1-2, with D hard to call. In germline, CDR1 is SGHRS, CDR2 YFSETQ. The CDR3 is 15 amino acids. Deletions cut 3 bases from V and 4 bases from J, with 16 bases between. Here the CDR3 reads CASSSGPQIPYGYTF. CDR3 nucleotide sequence: TGCGCCAGCAGCTCCGGGCCTCAGATTCCCTATGGCTACACCTTC.

The CDR3 loop reads CASKVVQGTEAFF. The CDR3 DNA reads as TGTGCCAGTAAGGTCGTGCAGGGCACTGAAGCTTTCTTT. V and J are TRBV19 and TRBJ1-1; maybe TRBD1 (5 bases). CDR3 size: 13 residues. Germline CDR1 LNHDA, CDR2 SQIVND (reference sequence). Trimming stripped 7 bases from V and 4 bases from J, with 13 bases between. The variable domain in full, completed from reference TRBV19 and TRBJ1-1, reads DGGITQSPKYLFRKEGQNVTLSCEQNLNHDAMYWYRQDPGQGLRLIYYSQIVNDFQKGDIAEGYSVSREKKESFPLTVTSAQKNPTAFYLCASKVVQGTEAFFGQGTRLTVV.

The V call is TRBV6-1, the J call TRBJ1-6, with D unresolved. V shed 0 bases and J shed 7 bases, with 4 bases lying between them. The germline gives CDR1 MNHNS, CDR2 SASEGT. The CDR3 has 13 amino acids. For the CDR3, the DNA is TGTGCCAGCAGTGAAGCTGGAAATTCACCCCTCCACTTT. The encoded protein is CASSEAGNSPLHF.

The chain recombines TRBV7-2 with TRBJ1-2; the match to TRBD1 covers 12 bases. Unmatched junction bases numbered 6, after V lost 4 bases and J lost 3 bases. This CDR3 spans 16 amino acids. Germline CDR1 and CDR2: SGHTA and FQGNSA. CDR3 loop: CASSSPGTGGYYGYTF. The DNA of the CDR3 is TGTGCCAGCAGCTCACCCGGGACAGGGGGCTACTATGGCTACACCTTC. The complete variable domain, with remaining parts taken from reference TRBV7-2 and TRBJ1-2, reads GAGVSQSPSNKVTEKGKDVELRCDPISGHTALYWYRQSLGQGLEFLIYFQGNSAPDKSGLPSDRFSAERTGGSVSTLTIQRTQQEDSAVYLCASSSPGTGGYYGYTFGSGTRLTVV.

Turning to this clone: Other nucleotide sequences in the sample specify the same CDR3. V usage is TRBV2 and J usage is TRBJ1-1; no definite D call. The germline gives CDR1 SNHLY, CDR2 FYNNEI. The CDR3 is 13 amino acids. V was shortened by 3 bases and J by 2 bases, with 7 bases between the two germline ends. CDR3 DNA sequence: TGTGCCAGCAGTGAGGAGGTTAACACTGAAGCTTTCTTT. Encoded protein: CASSEEVNTEAFF.

About this clone itself: Mismatch with germline at one junction end may stem from a read error. V usage is TRBV6-5 and J usage is TRBJ2-3; D gene ambiguous. The germline V gene encodes CDR1 MNHEY and CDR2 SVGAGI. The CDR3 has 16 residues. The CDR3 sequence: CASSYSPYPSTDTQYF. DNA of the CDR3: TGTGCCAGCAGTTACTCCCCATATCCAAGCACGGATACGCAGTATTTT.

The gene calls are TRBV6-2 or TRBV6-3 and TRBJ2-7, with TRBD2 matching 9 bases. Losses at the gene ends were 0 bases for V and 3 bases for J; bases not matched to a gene: 12. Germline assignment: CDR1 MNHEY and CDR2 SVGEGT. This CDR3 is 18 amino acids long. CDR3 residues: CASSYSASGARPYYEQYF. The CDR3 DNA follows: TGTGCCAGCAGTTACTCGGCTAGCGGGGCCAGACCCTACTACGAGCAGTACTTC.

The chain recombines TRBV2 with TRBJ1-3, with D unclear. The CDR3 length is 13 residues. Germline V gives CDR1 SNHLY, CDR2 FYNNEI. V was pared by 4 bases and J by 7 bases, with 11 bases between. CDR3 residues: CASSVYGGNTIYF. Here the CDR3 DNA reads TGTGCCAGCAGTGTATACGGAGGGAACACCATATATTTT. Drawing the rest from reference TRBV2 and TRBJ1-3, the complete variable domain is EPEVTQTPSHQVTQMGQEVILRCVPISNHLYFYWYRQILGQKVEFLVSFYNNEISEKSEIFDDQFSVERPDGSNFTLKIRSTKLEDSAMYFCASSVYGGNTIYFGEGSWLTVV.

The chain links TRBV5-4 to TRBJ2-7, with 10 nucleotides matching TRBD1. The germline V gene has CDR1 SGHNT and CDR2 YYREEE (reference sequence). This CDR3 region has 15 residues. J was trimmed by 4 bases and V by 4 bases; bases with no gene match: 8. As DNA, the CDR3 is TGTGCCAGCAGCCCACCCGGGACAGGGGTTTACGAGCAGTACTTC. It translates to CASSPPGTGVYEQYF.

For the CDR3, the DNA is TGTGCCAGCAGCTTACCCCCGTCCCCTTGGGCTTTCTTT. Protein product: CASSLPPSPWAFF. The chain recombines TRBV5-8 with TRBJ1-1, with D unresolved. The CDR3 length is 13 residues. V lost 2 bases and J lost 11, with 16 bases in between. Germline lookup yields CDR1 SGHTS and CDR2 YDEGEE.

For this clone: Other DNA sequences in this specimen translate into the identical CDR3. CDR3 DNA sequence: TGTGCCAGCAGCTTAGAACAGGGGCTCGACGAGCAGTACTTC. Translated: CASSLEQGLDEQYF. The V and J genes are TRBV7-9 and TRBJ2-7, with 7 bases fitting TRBD1. The CDR3 is 14 amino acids. V lost 1 base, J lost 5 bases, and 5 bases stayed unmatched. The V gene's germline CDR1 is SEHNR and CDR2 FQNEAQ (reference sequence).

The chain joins TRBV12-5 to TRBJ1-2; the D gene is possibly TRBD1 (6 bases). Germline V gene data show CDR1 as LGHNT and CDR2 as FRNRAP. This CDR3 is built from 15 residues. V lost 1 base to trimming and J lost 7 bases, with 16 bases between them. This CDR3 is CASGLGDRPKGGYTF. Here the CDR3 DNA reads TGTGCTAGTGGTTTGGGAGACAGGCCCAAGGGTGGCTACACCTTC.

This rearrangement joins TRBV11-3 to TRBJ2-1; D remains unclear. The CDR3 covers 12 residues. Germline loops: CDR1 SGHNT, CDR2 YENEEA. V lost 0 bases and J 7 bases, leaving 4 bases between the germline ends. The CDR3 reads CASSLESNEQFF. In DNA, the CDR3 is TGTGCCAGCAGCTTAGAGAGTAATGAGCAGTTCTTC.

This clone was observed a single time. This chain joins TRBV2 and TRBJ1-5; D may be TRBD1 (6 bases). Trimming shortened V by 2 bases and J by 0 bases, and 20 bases separated the two germline ends. This CDR3 has 19 residues. Per germline, CDR1 SNHLY and CDR2 FYNNEI. The CDR3 protein is CASSESRLGGLPSNQPQHF. CDR3 sequence (DNA): TGTGCCAGCAGTGAATCGAGGTTGGGGGGGCTACCTAGCAATCAGCCCCAGCATTTT.

This sequence joins TRBV6-5 and TRBJ2-1; 9 bases map to TRBD1. Unmatched junction bases numbered 11, after V lost 7 bases and J lost 7 bases. The length of the CDR3 is 15 residues. Germline V gene data show CDR1 as MNHEY and CDR2 as SVGAGI. The CDR3 DNA reads TGTGCCAGCAATTTCGAGGGACAGGGAAAAAATGAGCAGTTCTTC. Amino acid sequence: CASNFEGQGKNEQFF.

CDR3 residues: CASSYQGAGTGELFF. CDR3 nucleotide sequence: TGTGCCAGCAGTTATCAGGGGGCGGGCACCGGGGAGCTGTTTTTT. V and J are TRBV6-2 or TRBV6-3 and TRBJ2-2; 8 bases align to TRBD1. CDR1 and CDR2 (germline): MNHEY, SVGEGT. The CDR3 consists of 15 residues. J was trimmed by 4 bases and V by 3 bases; bases with no gene match: 4.

This chain joins TRBV7-2 and TRBJ2-6; no clear D. Germline V gene lookup returns CDR1 SGHTA and CDR2 FQGNSA. The length of the CDR3 is 15 residues. V was cut by 1 base and J by 0 bases, with 4 bases left in between. The CDR3 reads CASSLVYSGANVLTF. CDR3 DNA sequence: TGTGCCAGCAGCTTAGTGTACTCTGGGGCCAACGTCCTGACTTTC.

The gene calls are TRBV4-1 and TRBJ1-1; the match to TRBD1 covers 7 bases. The germline CDR1 and CDR2 sequences are MGHRA and YSYEKL. Unmatched junction bases numbered 4, after V lost 6 bases and J lost 0 bases. The CDR3 is made up of 14 amino acids. CDR3 bases: TGCGCCAGCAGGCGACAGGGAATGAACACTGAAGCTTTCTTT. This codes for CASRRQGMNTEAFF.

J is TRBJ1-1 and V is TRBV7-9; D is unclear. This CDR3 is 14 amino acids long. Germline CDR1 reads SEHNR; CDR2 reads FQNEAQ (reference sequence). The V end was cut by 7 bases, the J end by 0 bases, with 12 bases between. Written as DNA, the CDR3 is TGTGCCAGCACCATGGGAGGGCTGAACACTGAAGCTTTCTTT. Its protein product is CASTMGGLNTEAFF.

This clone was seen more than once but under ten times. The chain couples TRBV27 to TRBJ1-2; D call uncertain. The V and J ends lost 10 bases and 0 bases respectively, with 9 bases between them. The CDR3 sequence is 12 residues long. Germline V gene sequence: CDR1 MNHEY, CDR2 SMNVEV (reference sequence). As DNA, the CDR3 is TGTGCCACCTGGGGAGCTAACTATGGCTACACCTTC. It codes for CATWGANYGYTF.

This clone was recorded at least ten times. V and J are TRBV19 and TRBJ1-6; a possible D gene is TRBD1 (6 bases). Between the trimmed V and J ends, which lost 8 bases and 10 bases, there was a span of 18 bases. The CDR3 sequence is 14 residues long. Per the germline V gene, CDR1 is LNHDA and CDR2 is SQIVND (reference sequence). The CDR3 DNA follows: TGTGCCAGTGGGGGGCAGGGGAGTGGCTCACCCCTCCACTTT. Translated: CASGGQGSGSPLHF.

This chain connects TRBV15 to TRBJ1-3; no clear D. V was cut by 2 bases and J by 2 bases, with 1 base left in between. From germline, CDR1 is LNHNV and CDR2 YYDKDF (reference sequence). This CDR3 comprises 12 residues. Here the CDR3 reads CATSRTGNTIYF. The CDR3 nucleotides read TGTGCCACCAGCAGAACTGGAAACACCATATATTTT.